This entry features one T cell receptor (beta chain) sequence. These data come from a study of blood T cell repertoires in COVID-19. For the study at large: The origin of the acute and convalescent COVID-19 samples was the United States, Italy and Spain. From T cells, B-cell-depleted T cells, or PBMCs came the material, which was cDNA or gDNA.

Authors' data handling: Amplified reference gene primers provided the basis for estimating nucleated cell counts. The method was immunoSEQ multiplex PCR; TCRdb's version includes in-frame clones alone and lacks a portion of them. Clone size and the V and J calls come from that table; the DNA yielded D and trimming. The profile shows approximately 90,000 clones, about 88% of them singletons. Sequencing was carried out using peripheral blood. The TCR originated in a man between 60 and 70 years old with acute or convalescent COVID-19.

The CDR3 here is CASSLDSYNEKLFF. For the CDR3, the DNA is TGTGCCAGCTCCCTCGACAGTTATAATGAAAAACTGTTTTTT. The chain is built from TRBV18 and TRBJ1-4, with D tentatively TRBD1 (5 bases). CDR3 length: 14 residues. V was cut by 6 bases and J by 4 bases, with 12 bases left in between. Germline-derived CDR1 and CDR2 are KGHSH and LQKENI.